Presented here are 17 T cell receptor beta chains from one specimen sequenced in a study of spatial heterogeneity in lung cancer. Study-wide points: One measure, the expanded intratumoral alpha and beta TCR count, tracked tumor mutation counts.

TCRdb analysed the 5' RACE reads with MiXCR anew, one entry per CDR3 protein. The sample contains 100,000 to 110,000 distinct CDR3 sequences, 4.4% of which appear only once. Indicated time point: sample taken at primary tumor resection. These receptors lack a known antigen. Here the sequenced sample was lung tumor tissue, taken at surgery. The receptor source for this set is a male donor with early-stage non-small cell lung cancer.

The gene calls are TRBV9 and TRBJ1-1; TRBD1 matches 9 bases. This CDR3 contains 18 residues. Germline V CDR1 and CDR2: SGDLS, YYNGEE. The V gene end was trimmed by 0 bases and the J gene end by 0 bases; junction bases not matched to a gene: 9. CDR3 DNA sequence: TGTGCCAGCAGCGTAGGCCCAGGGACAGGGCTAATGAACACTGAAGCTTTCTTT. It encodes CASSVGPGTGLMNTEAFF.

This clonotype appeared many times. The rearrangement uses TRBV6-6 and TRBJ1-1; D not resolved. CDR1 is MNHNY and CDR2 is SVGAGI in the germline V gene (reference sequence). The CDR3 totals 12 residues. Between the trimmed V and J ends, which lost 2 bases and 1 base, there was a span of 2 bases. The CDR3 reads CASSYQNTEAFF. For the CDR3, the DNA is TGTGCCAGCAGTTACCAGAACACTGAAGCTTTCTTT.

The V gene is TRBV5-5, the J gene TRBJ2-5; D is tentatively TRBD1 or TRBD2 (5 bases each). The germline gives CDR1 SGHKS, CDR2 YYEKEE (reference sequence). The ends were cut back, 5 bases at V and 9 bases at J, with 32 bases in the middle. This CDR3 comprises 18 residues. DNA for the CDR3: TGTGCCAGCAGGTCCGGGACCCTGAGAGGGTTGACGTCGCTGGCCCAGTACTTC. The encoded protein is CASRSGTLRGLTSLAQYF.

This clonotype was counted many times. This rearrangement joins TRBV12-3 or TRBV12-4 to TRBJ1-5, with D uncertain. V was clipped by 5 bases and J by 6 bases, with 14 bases between them. The CDR3 consists of 14 residues. CDR3 sequence: CASSPYSQAQPQHF. The CDR3 nucleotides are TGTGCCAGCAGTCCGTACTCCCAGGCTCAGCCCCAGCATTTT.

This chain links TRBV6-5 with TRBJ2-1, with TRBD2 matching over 11 bases. The CDR3 runs to 14 residues. With V trimmed by 6 bases and J by 6 bases, 4 bases remained unmatched. The germline CDR1 and CDR2 sequences are MNHEY and SVGAGI. The CDR3 DNA follows: TGTGCCAGCAGCCTAGCGGGAGGTTTCAATGAGCAGTTCTTC. Translated, it gives CASSLAGGFNEQFF.

The CDR3 protein is CASSLGTGGQETQYF. As DNA, the CDR3 is TGCGCCAGCAGCTTGGGGACAGGGGGCCAAGAGACCCAGTACTTC. The chain links TRBV5-1 to TRBJ2-5; 10 nucleotides agree with TRBD1. V shed 0 bases and J 1 base; nucleotides not matched to a gene: 0. Germline V CDR1 and CDR2: SGHRS, YFSETQ. The CDR3 consists of 15 residues. The whole variable domain, filled in from reference TRBV5-1 and TRBJ2-5, reads KAGVTQTPRYLIKTRGQQVTLSCSPISGHRSVSWYQQTPGQGLQFLFEYFSETQRNKGNFPGRFSGRQFSNSRSEMNVSTLELGDSALYLCASSLGTGGQETQYFGPGTRLLVL.

This clonotype was found a few times. The V call is TRBV9, the J call TRBJ2-3; 9 bases fit TRBD2. V lost 2 bases and J lost 7; bases outside the gene matches: 8. The V gene's germline CDR1 is SGDLS and CDR2 YYNGEE. This CDR3 region has 15 residues. CDR3: CASSVDSGRTNTQYF. CDR3 coding DNA: TGTGCCAGCAGCGTGGATAGCGGGAGAACGAATACGCAGTATTTT.

This clonotype was counted ten times or more. The chain employs TRBV6-1 and TRBJ1-1; no clear D gene. Trimming took 2 bases from V and 11 from J, leaving 15 bases between them. Germline V lookup: CDR1 MNHNS, CDR2 SASEGT. The CDR3 is 13 amino acids. The CDR3 bases are TGTGCCAGCAGTGAACCACGAGACTGGGCGGCTTTCTTT. This encodes CASSEPRDWAAFF.

Many counts were recorded for this clonotype. This chain links TRBV12-3 or TRBV12-4 with TRBJ2-7; 7 positions match TRBD2. The CDR3 loop spans 14 amino acids. The V segment lost 6 bases and the J segment 2 bases; nucleotides outside the gene matches: 7. The CDR3 protein is CASSPGTMAYEQYF. The CDR3 bases are TGTGCCAGCAGCCCCGGGACTATGGCCTACGAGCAGTACTTC.

In its sample, this clonotype was seen many times. V and J are TRBV29-1 and TRBJ2-7; D may be TRBD2 (6 bases). V shed 3 bases and J shed 2 bases, with 23 bases lying between them. CDR1 SQVTM and CDR2 ANQGSEA come from the germline V gene. CDR3 length: 17 residues. CDR3 protein: CSVDTGTLHYRAYEQYF. As DNA, the CDR3 is TGCAGCGTTGACACCGGGACTCTCCACTATAGGGCCTACGAGCAGTACTTC.

This clonotype was detected many times. The chain employs TRBV29-1 and TRBJ2-3; 8 positions match TRBD2. The V gene end was trimmed by 4 bases and the J gene end by 0 bases; junction bases not matched to a gene: 3. The CDR3 sequence is 14 residues long. Germline V gene sequence: CDR1 SQVTM, CDR2 ANQGSEA. This CDR3 reads CSVVPSGSTDTQYF. The DNA for the CDR3 is TGCAGCGTTGTTCCTAGCGGGAGCACAGATACGCAGTATTTT.

Points on this clonotype: A much larger clone differs by one base, so this may be a read error. The V call is TRBV28, the J call TRBJ2-5, with D tentatively TRBD2 (5 bases). The CDR3 sequence is 15 residues long. CDR1 and CDR2 from the germline V gene are MDHEN and SYDVKM. V was pared by 7 bases and J by 0 bases, with 15 bases between. Written as DNA, the CDR3 is TGTGCCAGCACCACGGACTGTGGACACCAAGAGACCCAGTACTTC. Its translation: CASTTDCGHQETQYF.

The genes are TRBV5-1 and TRBJ1-5; no firm D call. V lost 6 bases and J 1 base, leaving 14 bases between the germline ends. Germline CDR1 reads SGHRS; CDR2 reads YFSETQ. The CDR3 has 15 amino acids. CDR3 bases: TGCGCCAGCAAAGCAGACCCGGGAAGCAATCAGCCCCAGCATTTT. It yields the protein CASKADPGSNQPQHF.

This clonotype was detected only a few times. The V gene is TRBV7-9, the J gene TRBJ2-1; 8 nucleotides agree with TRBD2. The CDR3 has 15 residues. V trimming: 4 bases; J trimming: 8 bases; junction bases outside the gene matches: 10. Germline CDR1 is SEHNR and CDR2 is FQNEAQ (reference sequence). In DNA, the CDR3 is TGTGCCAGCAGCTCCGGGACTAGTTTCGTGGATGAGCAGTTCTTC. This codes for CASSSGTSFVDEQFF.

This clonotype was counted at least ten times. The V and J genes are TRBV4-1 and TRBJ2-7, with D hard to call. Trimming took off 3 bases at V and 3 bases at J, with 9 bases between the two ends. The germline gives CDR1 MGHRA, CDR2 YSYEKL. The CDR3 contains 13 residues. This chain's CDR3 is CASSHSVNYEQYF. Written as DNA, the CDR3 is TGCGCCAGCAGCCATTCCGTTAACTACGAGCAGTACTTC.

This clonotype appeared many times. The CDR3 DNA is TGCAGCGTTCCCGCTAGCGGGGGGTACAATGAGCAGTTCTTC. Protein product: CSVPASGGYNEQFF. This sequence joins TRBV29-1 and TRBJ2-1; TRBD2 matches 11 bases. The CDR3 spans 14 residues. Losses at the gene ends were 5 bases for V and 4 bases for J; bases not matched to a gene: 4. The V gene's germline CDR1 is SQVTM and CDR2 ANQGSEA.

This clonotype was counted only a few times. The genes are TRBV6-2 or TRBV6-3 and TRBJ2-7; 7 bases align to TRBD2. CDR1 and CDR2 (germline): MNHEY, SVGEGT. This CDR3 region has 13 residues. Unmatched junction bases numbered 9, after V lost 7 bases and J lost 6 bases. CDR3 DNA sequence: TGTGCCAGCAATGCCGGAGGGAGGGGCGAGCAGTACTTC. Translated, it gives CASNAGGRGEQYF.